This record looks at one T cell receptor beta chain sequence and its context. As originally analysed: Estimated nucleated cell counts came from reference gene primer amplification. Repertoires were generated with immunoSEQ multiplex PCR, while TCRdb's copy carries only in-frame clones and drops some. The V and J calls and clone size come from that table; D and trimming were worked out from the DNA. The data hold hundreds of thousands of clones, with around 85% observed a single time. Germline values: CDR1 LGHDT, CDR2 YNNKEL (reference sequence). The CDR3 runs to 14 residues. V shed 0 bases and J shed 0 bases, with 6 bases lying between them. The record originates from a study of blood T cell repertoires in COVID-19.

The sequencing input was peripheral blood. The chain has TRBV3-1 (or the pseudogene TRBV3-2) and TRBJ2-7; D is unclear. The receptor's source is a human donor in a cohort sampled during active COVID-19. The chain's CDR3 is CASSQDAGSYEQYF. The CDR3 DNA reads TGTGCCAGCAGCCAAGACGCCGGCTCCTACGAGCAGTACTTC.